This TCR beta chain was observed in a study of blood T cell repertoires in COVID-19. In the study overall: From T cells, B-cell-depleted T cells, or PBMCs came the material, which was cDNA or gDNA.

Profiled with immunoSEQ multiplex PCR; TCRdb holds only in-frame clones, not every one. This sample has more than 20,000 clones; approximately 90% occur once, and the top ten carry roughly 27%. With 6 bases clipped from V and 0 bases from J, the junction kept 4 bases outside the gene matches. CDR1 is MNHEY, CDR2 SVGAGI, per germline. CDR3 size: 15 residues. The gene calls are TRBV6-5 and TRBJ1-1; 10 bases align to TRBD1. This receptor was obtained from a human donor with active COVID-19. The donor label of this sample is uncertain. Sequenced: peripheral blood. Here the CDR3 DNA reads TGTGCCAGCAGGCGCGACAGGGGGCTGAACACTGAAGCTTTCTTT. It translates to CASRRDRGLNTEAFF.